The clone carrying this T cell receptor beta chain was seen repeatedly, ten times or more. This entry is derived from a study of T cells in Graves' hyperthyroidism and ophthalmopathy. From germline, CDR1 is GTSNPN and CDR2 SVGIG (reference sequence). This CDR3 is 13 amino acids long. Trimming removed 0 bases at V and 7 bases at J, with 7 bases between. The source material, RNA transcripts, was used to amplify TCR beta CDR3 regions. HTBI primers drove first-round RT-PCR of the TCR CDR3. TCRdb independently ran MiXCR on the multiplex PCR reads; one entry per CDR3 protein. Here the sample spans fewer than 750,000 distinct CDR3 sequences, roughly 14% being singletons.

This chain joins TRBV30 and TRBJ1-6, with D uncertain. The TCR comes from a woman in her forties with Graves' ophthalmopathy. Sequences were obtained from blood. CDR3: CAWSVQRNSPLHF. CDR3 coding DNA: TGTGCCTGGAGTGTACAGCGGAATTCACCCCTCCACTTT.